This T cell receptor beta chain was sequenced for a study of blood T cells in healthy people across ages. Whole-study results and caveats: Possibly, changes in expanded clonotypes were confounded because donor CMV status was unknown. Roughly linear declines in TCR beta diversity per million T cells occurred with age.

With respect to this clonotype: Its target is unknown.

The sample providers were healthy Caucasian people from Russia, aged roughly 6 to 95. Germline loops: CDR1 LGHNA, CDR2 YNFKEQ. CDR3 length: 16 residues. V lost 1 base and J 4 bases, leaving 14 bases between the germline ends. Primers used in a second PCR of roughly 6 to 12 cycles were a sample-barcoded 5' primer and a J-beta primer mix. A single record per CDR3 protein comes from TCRdb applying MiXCR to the 5' RACE reads. The sample yields approximately 1.5 million distinct CDR3 sequences, around 35% seen once. The clonotype comes from a woman between 25 and 40 years old in good health. Source material: blood. The V and J genes are TRBV4-2 and TRBJ2-1; D perhaps matches TRBD2 (7 bases). As DNA, the CDR3 is TGTGCCAGCAGCCAAGGTTGGGGGGGCGGGTACAATGAGCAGTTCTTC. Translated: CASSQGWGGGYNEQFF.